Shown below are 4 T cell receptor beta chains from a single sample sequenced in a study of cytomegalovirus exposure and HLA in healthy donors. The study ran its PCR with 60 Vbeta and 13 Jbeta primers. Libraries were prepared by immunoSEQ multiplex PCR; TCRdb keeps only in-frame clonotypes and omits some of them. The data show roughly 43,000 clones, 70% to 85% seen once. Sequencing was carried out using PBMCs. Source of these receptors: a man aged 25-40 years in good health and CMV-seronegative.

The CDR3 region has the DNA TGTGCCAGCAGTGAACAACTAGCGGTCTACGAGCAGTACTTC. This translates into CASSEQLAVYEQYF. This chain uses TRBV6-1 with TRBJ2-7; 8 bases line up with TRBD2. Germline CDR1 reads MNHNS; CDR2 reads SASEGT. V was clipped by 2 bases and J by 3 bases; unmatched bases: 3. This CDR3 comprises 14 residues.

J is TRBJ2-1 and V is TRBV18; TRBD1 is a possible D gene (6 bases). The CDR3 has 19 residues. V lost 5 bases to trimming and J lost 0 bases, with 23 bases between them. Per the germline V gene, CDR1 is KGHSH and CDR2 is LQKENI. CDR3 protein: CASSSSWGRIVGSYNEQFF. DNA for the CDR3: TGTGCCAGCTCAAGTTCTTGGGGGCGCATCGTGGGCTCCTACAATGAGCAGTTCTTC.

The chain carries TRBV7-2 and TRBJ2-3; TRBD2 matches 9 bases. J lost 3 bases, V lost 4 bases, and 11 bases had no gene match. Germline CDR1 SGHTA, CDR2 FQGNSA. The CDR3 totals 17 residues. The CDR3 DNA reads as TGTGCCAGCAGCTCTACCGGAGCGGGAGGAGGGACAGATACGCAGTATTTT. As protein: CASSSTGAGGGTDTQYF. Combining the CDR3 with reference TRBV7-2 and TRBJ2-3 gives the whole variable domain GAGVSQSPSNKVTEKGKDVELRCDPISGHTALYWYRQSLGQGLEFLIYFQGNSAPDKSGLPSDRFSAERTGGSVSTLTIQRTQQEDSAVYLCASSSTGAGGGTDTQYFGPGTRLTVL.

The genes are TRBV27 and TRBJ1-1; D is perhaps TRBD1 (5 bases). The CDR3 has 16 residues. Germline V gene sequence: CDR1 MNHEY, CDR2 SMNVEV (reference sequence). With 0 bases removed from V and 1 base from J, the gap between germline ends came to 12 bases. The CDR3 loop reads CASSLSLGAQNTEAFF. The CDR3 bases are TGTGCCAGCAGTTTATCCCTTGGGGCCCAGAACACTGAAGCTTTCTTT.